This T cell receptor (beta chain) was sequenced in a study of T-cell memory formation after mild COVID-19 (dated by TCRdb to about 2021). Concerning the study at large: TCR sequence clusters from the two donors were largely donor specific. In two donors, T-cell clones that expanded and contracted after mild COVID-19 were tracked by sequencing TCRalpha and TCRbeta repertoires over time. The cohort was made up of two young adult volunteers, one female and one male, who were previously healthy. The full study reports these points: From day 15 to 85, contracting clones showed balanced CD4/CD8 phenotypes, whereas a second wave of clones that expanded from day 15 to 37 leaned towards CD4+. Only two mild cases were covered in the study, and larger cohorts including severe cases with pre-infection samples were considered necessary. The detection of some responding clones in pre-infection memory suggests that pre-existing cross-reactive memory T cells joined the SARS-CoV-2 response. Whether the second-wave clones peaking on day 37 were SARS-CoV-2 specific was not confirmed. Contracting CD4+ clones were found mainly in CM and EM memory subsets, while CD8+ clones were enriched in EMRA.

For sequencing, an Illumina NovaSeq 6000 was employed. Using 5'RACE with constant-segment primers, TCRalpha and TCRbeta cDNA libraries were constructed, with sample barcodes and unique molecular identifiers added in the process. RNA was extracted from every sample with Trizol reagent. Libraries were amplified in two PCR steps, with a second sample barcode and Illumina TruSeq adapters added in the second step. Libraries were sequenced on an Illumina NovaSeq with 2 x 150 bp paired-end reads. The study's own analysis went as follows. Reads were demultiplexed and collapsed into UMI-guided consensus sequences with migec v1.2.7. Using mixcr v2.1.11, UMI consensuses were aligned to TRA and TRB V and J templates and then assembled into clonotypes. A clonotype was counted as expanded or contracted only if both edgeR and NoisET called the change significant, with noise models trained on biological replicates. edgeR calls used a false discovery rate-adjusted p below 0.01 and a log2 fold-change threshold of 1. As an exploratory analysis of dynamics, PCA with hierarchical clustering was applied to max-normalized trajectories of the 1000 most abundant clonotypes. Separately sequenced CD4+ and CD8+ repertoires were used to assign the CD4 or CD8 phenotype of responding clones. Clones were called with MiXCR by TCRdb after fastp trimmed the public reads at Q25, and only in-frame beta chains were retained. CDR3 protein duplicates are merged, each entry listing the most common genes and DNA. These V and J calls derive from TCRdb rather than the authors' analysis. For this sample there are fewer than 350,000 distinct CDR3 sequences; roughly an eighth appear just once. Together, the top ten hold 20% to 25% of the sample.

Sequences MNHEY (CDR1) and SVGEGT (CDR2) are obtained from the germline V gene. V sheds 6 bases and J sheds 5 bases, leaving 13 bases between their ends. Spanning cysteine to phenylalanine, the CDR3 consists of 13 amino acids. The CDR3 DNA has 39 bases and is translated from base 1. Concerning this clonotype: Its target antigen remains unknown. Base-call qualities are not available, and no considerably larger clone is one nucleotide away.

Ficoll-Paque density gradient centrifugation was the method used to isolate PBMCs. Recombination connected TRBV6-2 or TRBV6-3 to TRBJ1-1, and the D gene may be TRBD1, 5 bases matching. Sequenced sample: PBMCs or a T cell subset sorted from them (not recorded which). This TCR came from a man aged 18 to 29 who had mild COVID-19 (a few samples of this study predate the infection). The sample titles of this study are shuffled in the database, so cell type and time point are left out; the donor was told from shared clones. The nucleotide sequence is given as TGTGCCAGCAGGGATCCCCCAGGGACTGAAGCTTTCTTT. This sequence encodes CASRDPPGTEAFF.